Sequencing of this T cell receptor beta chain was carried out in a study of tumor-infiltrating lymphocytes in oesophageal squamous cell carcinoma listed by TCRdb under 2016. The library was prepared using PCR. The instrument was an Illumina HiSeq 2000. TCRdb itself trimmed the public reads at Q25 with fastp, ran MiXCR and retained productive beta chains. Every distinct CDR3 protein forms one entry, paired with its most common genes and DNA. The sample records about 20,000 distinct CDR3 sequences, approximately 40% of which are singletons. The biggest ten clones account for roughly 7% of the sample. Many counts were recorded for this clonotype. Its antigen target is currently unknown. The sample holds no much larger clone one base away, and base qualities are not on file. The CDR3 goes from the cysteine to the phenylalanine over 15 residues. CDR3 DNA is the only sequence kept; it has 45 bases, read in frame from the first base. Germline trimming amounts to 7 bases on V and 3 bases on J, with 5 as the count of junction bases outside the gene matches. CDR1 and CDR2, per the germline V gene (reference sequence), are LNHDA and SQIVND.

Recombination linked TRBV19 to TRBJ2-2, with 10 bases in between that match TRBD2. Sequencing used blood. The TCR originated in a male donor with esophageal squamous cell carcinoma. The nucleotide sequence reads as follows: TGTGCCAGTAACCTAGGGACTAGCGACACCGGGGAGCTGTTTTTT. It specifies CASNLGTSDTGELFF.